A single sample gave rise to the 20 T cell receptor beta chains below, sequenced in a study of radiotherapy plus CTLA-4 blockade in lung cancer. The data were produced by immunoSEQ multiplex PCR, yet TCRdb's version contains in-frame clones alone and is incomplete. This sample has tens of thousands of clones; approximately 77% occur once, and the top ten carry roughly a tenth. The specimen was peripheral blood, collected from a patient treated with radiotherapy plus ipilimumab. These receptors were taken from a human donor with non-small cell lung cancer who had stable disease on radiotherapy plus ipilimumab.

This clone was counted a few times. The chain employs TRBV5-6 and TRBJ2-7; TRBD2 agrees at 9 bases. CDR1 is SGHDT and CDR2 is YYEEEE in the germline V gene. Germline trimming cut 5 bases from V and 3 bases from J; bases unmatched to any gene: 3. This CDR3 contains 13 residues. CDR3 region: CASSSGGFYEQYF. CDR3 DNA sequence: TGTGCCAGCAGTAGCGGGGGCTTCTACGAGCAGTACTTC. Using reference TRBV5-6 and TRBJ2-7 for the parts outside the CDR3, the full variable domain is DAGVTQSPTHLIKTRGQQVTLRCSPKSGHDTVSWYQQALGQGPQFIFQYYEEEERQRGNFPDRFSGHQFPNYSSELNVNALLLGDSALYLCASSSGGFYEQYFGPGTRLTVT.

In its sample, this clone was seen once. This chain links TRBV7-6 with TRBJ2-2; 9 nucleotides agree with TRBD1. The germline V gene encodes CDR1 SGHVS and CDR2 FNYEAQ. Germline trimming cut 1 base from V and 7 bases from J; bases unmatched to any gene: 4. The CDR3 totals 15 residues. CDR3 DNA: TGTGCCAGCAGCTTAGACAGGGGGCGTGTCGGGGAGCTGTTTTTT. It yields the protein CASSLDRGRVGELFF.

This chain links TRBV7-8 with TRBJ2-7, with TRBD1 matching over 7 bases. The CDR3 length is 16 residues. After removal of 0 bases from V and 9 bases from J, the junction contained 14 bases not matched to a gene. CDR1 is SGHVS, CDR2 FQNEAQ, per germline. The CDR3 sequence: CASSLAPRTGPNGQYF. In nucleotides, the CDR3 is TGTGCCAGCAGCTTAGCGCCGAGGACAGGACCTAATGGGCAGTACTTC.

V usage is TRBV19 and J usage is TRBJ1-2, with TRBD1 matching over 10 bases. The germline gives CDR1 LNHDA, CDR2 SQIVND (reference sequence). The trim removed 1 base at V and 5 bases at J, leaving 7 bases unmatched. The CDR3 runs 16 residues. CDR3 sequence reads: CASSIGGTGEKYGYTF. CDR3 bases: TGTGCCAGTAGTATAGGGGGGACAGGGGAGAAGTATGGCTACACCTTC. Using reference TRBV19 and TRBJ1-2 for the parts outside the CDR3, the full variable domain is DGGITQSPKYLFRKEGQNVTLSCEQNLNHDAMYWYRQDPGQGLRLIYYSQIVNDFQKGDIAEGYSVSREKKESFPLTVTSAQKNPTAFYLCASSIGGTGEKYGYTFGSGTRLTVV.

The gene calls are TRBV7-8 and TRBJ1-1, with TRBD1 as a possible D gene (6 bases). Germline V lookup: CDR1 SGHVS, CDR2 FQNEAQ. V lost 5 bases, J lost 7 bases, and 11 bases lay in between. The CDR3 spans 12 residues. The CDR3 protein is CASSHPQGEAFF. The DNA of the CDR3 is TGTGCCAGCAGCCACCCACAGGGTGAAGCTTTCTTT. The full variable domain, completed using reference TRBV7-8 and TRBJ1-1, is GAGVSQSPRYKVAKRGQDVALRCDPISGHVSLFWYQQALGQGPEFLTYFQNEAQLDKSGLPSDRFFAERPEGSVSTLKIQRTQQEDSAVYLCASSHPQGEAFFGQGTRLTVV.

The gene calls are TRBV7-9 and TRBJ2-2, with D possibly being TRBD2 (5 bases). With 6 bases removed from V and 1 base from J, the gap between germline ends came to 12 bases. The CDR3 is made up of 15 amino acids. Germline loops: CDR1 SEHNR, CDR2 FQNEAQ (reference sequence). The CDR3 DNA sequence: TGTGCCAGCAGGTCGCTAGCACTGAACACCGGGGAGCTGTTTTTT. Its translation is CASRSLALNTGELFF.

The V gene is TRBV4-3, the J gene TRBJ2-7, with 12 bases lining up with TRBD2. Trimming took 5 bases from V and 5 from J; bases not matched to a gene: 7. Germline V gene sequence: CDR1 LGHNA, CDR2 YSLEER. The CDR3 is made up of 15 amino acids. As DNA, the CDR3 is TGCGCCAGCAGCTACGGACTAGCGGGGAACGACGAGCAGTACTTC. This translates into CASSYGLAGNDEQYF.

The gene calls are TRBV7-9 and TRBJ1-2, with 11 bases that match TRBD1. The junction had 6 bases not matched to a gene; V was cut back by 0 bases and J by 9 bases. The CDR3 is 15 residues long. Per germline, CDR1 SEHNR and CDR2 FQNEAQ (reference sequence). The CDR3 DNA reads TGTGCCAGCAGCTTAGCGCAGGCGGACAGGGGGCGCTACACCTTC. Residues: CASSLAQADRGRYTF.

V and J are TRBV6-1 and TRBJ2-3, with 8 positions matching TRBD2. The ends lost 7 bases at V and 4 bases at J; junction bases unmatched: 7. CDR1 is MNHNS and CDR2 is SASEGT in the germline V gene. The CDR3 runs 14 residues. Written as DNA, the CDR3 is TGTGCCAGCACCAGCGGGGGTTACCCAGATACGCAGTATTTT. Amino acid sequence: CASTSGGYPDTQYF.

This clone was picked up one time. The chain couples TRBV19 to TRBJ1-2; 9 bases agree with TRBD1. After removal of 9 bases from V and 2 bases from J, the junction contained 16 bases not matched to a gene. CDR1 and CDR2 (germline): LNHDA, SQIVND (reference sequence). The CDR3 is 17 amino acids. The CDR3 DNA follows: TGTGCCAGCTACGTAACCGGGACAGGGATTTGGAACTATGGCTACACCTTC. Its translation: CASYVTGTGIWNYGYTF.

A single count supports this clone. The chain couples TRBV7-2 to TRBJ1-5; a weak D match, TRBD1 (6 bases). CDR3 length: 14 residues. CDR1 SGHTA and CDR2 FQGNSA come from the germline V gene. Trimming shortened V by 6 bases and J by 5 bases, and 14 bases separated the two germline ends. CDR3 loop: CASSSRGGDQPQHF. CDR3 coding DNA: TGTGCCAGCAGTTCCAGGGGAGGGGATCAGCCCCAGCATTTT.

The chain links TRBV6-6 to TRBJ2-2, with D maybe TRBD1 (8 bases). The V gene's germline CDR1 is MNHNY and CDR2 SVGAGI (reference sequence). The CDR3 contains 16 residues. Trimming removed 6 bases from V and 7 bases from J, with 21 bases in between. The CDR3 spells CASSLNGQGGSGELFF. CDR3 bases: TGTGCCAGCAGCCTAAATGGACAGGGCGGGAGCGGGGAGCTGTTTTTT.

This chain's CDR3 is CASSLGQGNQPQHF. The CDR3 region has the DNA TGTGCCAGCAGCTTAGGACAGGGGAATCAGCCCCAGCATTTT. The chain employs TRBV7-8 and TRBJ1-5, with TRBD1 identical over 8 bases. CDR1 SGHVS and CDR2 FQNEAQ come from the germline V gene. The CDR3 length is 14 residues. Losses at the gene ends were 1 base for V and 4 bases for J; bases not matched to a gene: 0.

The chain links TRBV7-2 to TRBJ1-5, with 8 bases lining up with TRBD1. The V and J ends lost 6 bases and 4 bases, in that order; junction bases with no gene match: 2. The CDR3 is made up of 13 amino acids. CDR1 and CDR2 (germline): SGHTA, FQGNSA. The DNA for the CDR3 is TGTGCCAGCAGTCGACAGGGGAATCAGCCCCAGCATTTT. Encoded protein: CASSRQGNQPQHF.

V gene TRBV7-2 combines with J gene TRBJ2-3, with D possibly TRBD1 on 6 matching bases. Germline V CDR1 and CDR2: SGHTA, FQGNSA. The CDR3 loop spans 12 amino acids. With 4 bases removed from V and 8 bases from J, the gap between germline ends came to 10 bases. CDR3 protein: CASSSGQTTQYF. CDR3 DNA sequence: TGTGCCAGCAGCTCTGGACAGACTACGCAGTATTTT.

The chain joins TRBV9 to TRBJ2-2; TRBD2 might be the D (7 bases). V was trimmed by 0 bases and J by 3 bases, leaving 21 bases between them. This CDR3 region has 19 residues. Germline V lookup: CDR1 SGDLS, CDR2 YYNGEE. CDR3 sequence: CASSVEWASGGPYTGELFF. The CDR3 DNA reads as TGTGCCAGCAGCGTAGAGTGGGCATCGGGGGGCCCTTACACCGGGGAGCTGTTTTTT.

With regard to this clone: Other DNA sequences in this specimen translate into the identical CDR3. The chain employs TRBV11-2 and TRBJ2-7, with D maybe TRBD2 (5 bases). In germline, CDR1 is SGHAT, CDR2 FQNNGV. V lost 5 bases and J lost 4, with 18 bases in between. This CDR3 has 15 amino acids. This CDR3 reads CASSRGREPGYEQYF. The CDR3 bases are TGTGCCAGCAGCCGAGGAAGGGAACCGGGGTACGAGCAGTACTTC.

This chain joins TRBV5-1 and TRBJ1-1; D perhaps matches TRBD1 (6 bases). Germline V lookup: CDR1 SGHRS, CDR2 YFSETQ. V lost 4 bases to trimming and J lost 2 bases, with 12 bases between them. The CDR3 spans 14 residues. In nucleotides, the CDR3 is TGCGCCAGCAGCCACGGGACACGAAACACTGAAGCTTTCTTT. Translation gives CASSHGTRNTEAFF.

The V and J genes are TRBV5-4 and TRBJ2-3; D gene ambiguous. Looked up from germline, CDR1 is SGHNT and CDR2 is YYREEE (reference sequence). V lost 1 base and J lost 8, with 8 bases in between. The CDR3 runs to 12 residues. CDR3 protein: CASSLLAFTQYF. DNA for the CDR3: TGTGCCAGCAGCTTGTTAGCCTTTACGCAGTATTTT.

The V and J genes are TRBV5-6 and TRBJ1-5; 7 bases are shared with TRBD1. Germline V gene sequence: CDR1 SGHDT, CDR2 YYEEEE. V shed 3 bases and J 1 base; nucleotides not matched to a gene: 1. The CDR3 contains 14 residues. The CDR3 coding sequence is TGTGCCAGCAGCTGGGGACAGAGCAATCAGCCCCAGCATTTT. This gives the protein CASSWGQSNQPQHF.